This is a list of T cell receptor beta chains from one sample in a study of blood T cells in healthy people across ages. TCRdb fed the 5' RACE reads into MiXCR, producing one record per CDR3 protein. The data hold around 900,000 distinct CDR3 sequences, with roughly 50% observed a single time. Sequencing input: blood. The receptors derive from a woman aged 55-70 years in good health. Both conserved end residues are part of each CDR3. A D gene is named only where the DNA matches it firmly. Some rows mark clone size as missing; the rest say once, few, many or name a class of expanded clone.

>TRBV7-2|few|TRBJ2-3|TRBD2
CASSYILAGGLDTQYF
TGTGCCAGCAGCTACATACTAGCGGGAGGTCTGGATACGCAGTATTTT
>TRBV3-1|few|TRBJ2-1|TRBD2
CASSTSVSYNEQFF
TGTGCCAGCAGTACTAGCGTTTCCTACAATGAGCAGTTCTTC
>TRBV7-2|NA|TRBJ2-1|NA
CASSLASRLVAFF
TGTGCCAGCAGCTTAGCGTCGCGCCTGGTTGCGTTCTTC
>TRBV7-3|NA|TRBJ2-3|NA
CASNSPSTDTQYF
TGTGCCAGCAACTCCCCTAGCACAGATACGCAGTATTTT
>TRBV10-2|NA|TRBJ2-7|TRBD2
CASSESRVSLAGVSYEQYF
TGCGCCAGCAGTGAGTCGCGAGTCAGCCTAGCGGGAGTTTCCTACGAGCAGTACTTC
>TRBV20-1|NA|TRBJ2-5|NA
CSARGLGDRNQETQYF
TGCAGTGCTAGAGGATTAGGTGACAGGAACCAAGAGACCCAGTACTTC
>TRBV4-1|NA|TRBJ2-3|TRBD2
CASRTGLAGARDTQYF
TGCGCCAGCAGAACGGGACTAGCGGGAGCGCGGGATACGCAGTATTTT
>TRBV7-2|NA|TRBJ2-7|TRBD2
CASSLARREAPVPYF
TGTGCCAGCAGCTTAGCGAGGCGGGAGGCCCCTGTTCCGTACTTC
>TRBV21-1|NA|TRBJ1-2|NA
CASSKAGRRLDYGYTF
TGTGCCAGCAGCAAAGCTGGCAGGCGGTTAGACTATGGCTACACCTTC
>TRBV6-5|NA|TRBJ1-2|NA
CASSETEDYGYTF
TGTGCCAGCAGTGAAACAGAGGACTATGGCTACACCTTC
>TRBV5-6|NA|TRBJ1-5|NA
CASSLLQGSLHSNQPQHF
TGTGCCAGCAGCTTGCTACAGGGAAGTCTCCATAGCAATCAGCCCCAGCATTTT
>TRBV29-1|NA|TRBJ1-1|NA
CSVEERGGNTEAFF
TGCAGCGTTGAGGAGAGGGGAGGGAACACTGAAGCTTTCTTT
>TRBV20-1|NA|TRBJ2-1|NA
CSAPRDKDYNEQFF
TGCAGTGCTCCCCGGGACAAGGATTACAATGAGCAGTTCTTC
>TRBV7-2|few|TRBJ2-7|NA
CASSLADLGIGEQYF
TGTGCCAGCAGCTTAGCAGACCTAGGAATAGGCGAGCAGTACTTC
>TRBV28|NA|TRBJ2-7|NA
CASSITGGPYEQYF
TGTGCCAGCAGTATAACCGGTGGTCCCTACGAGCAGTACTTC
>TRBV20-1|NA|TRBJ2-3|NA
CSARGRYYTDTQYF
TGCAGTGCTAGGGGCCGTTACTACACAGATACGCAGTATTTT
>TRBV9|few|TRBJ1-2|NA
CASSVGSPYGYTF
TGTGCCAGCAGCGTAGGCAGCCCATATGGCTACACCTTC
>TRBV28|NA|TRBJ2-5|NA
CASSTRQGLQETQYF
TGTGCCAGCTCCACTCGGCAGGGCCTTCAAGAGACCCAGTACTTC
>TRBV3-1|NA|TRBJ2-3|NA
CASSSKRDTQYF
TGTGCCAGCAGCTCCAAGAGAGATACGCAGTATTTT
>TRBV6-5|few|TRBJ2-7|NA
CASSYALGTYEQYF
TGTGCCAGCAGTTATGCCCTAGGTACCTACGAGCAGTACTTC
>TRBV7-2|NA|TRBJ2-5|TRBD2
CASAGVSGKSETQYF
TGTGCCAGCGCCGGGGTTAGCGGGAAGTCTGAGACCCAGTACTTC
>TRBV9|once|TRBJ2-5|NA
CASSSRTAPGGGQYF
TGTGCCAGCAGCTCGAGGACAGCCCCAGGAGGGGGCCAGTACTTC
>TRBV7-9|NA|TRBJ2-3|NA
CASSPRAGLDTQYF
TGTGCCAGCAGCCCCCGGGCGGGGTTAGATACGCAGTATTTT
>TRBV12-3/TRBV12-4|NA|TRBJ1-6|TRBD1
CASSFAGGASNSPLHF
TGTGCCAGCAGTTTTGCAGGGGGCGCGAGTAATTCACCCCTCCACTTT
>TRBV19|NA|TRBJ1-6|NA
CASSRRGDSADPNNSPLHF
TGTGCCAGTAGTCGACGGGGGGATTCAGCCGACCCGAATAATTCACCCCTCCACTTT
>TRBV5-6|few|TRBJ2-7|TRBD1
CASSMGQGGEQYF
TGTGCCAGCAGCATGGGACAGGGGGGTGAGCAGTACTTC
>TRBV27|NA|TRBJ2-5|NA
CASSRFDRPIGETQYF
TGTGCCAGCAGTCGATTCGACAGGCCAATCGGAGAGACCCAGTACTTC
>TRBV4-1|NA|TRBJ2-1|TRBD2
CASSNYWAGEDNEQFF
TGCGCCAGCAGCAACTACTGGGCGGGAGAGGACAATGAGCAGTTCTTC
>TRBV15|NA|TRBJ2-1|NA
CATSIGTYVNEQFF
TGTGCCACCAGCATTGGGACATACGTTAATGAGCAGTTCTTC
>TRBV10-3|NA|TRBJ2-1|TRBD2
CAISESSSWASGYNEQFF
TGTGCCATCAGTGAGTCGAGTAGTTGGGCTAGCGGGTACAATGAGCAGTTCTTC
>TRBV7-2|NA|TRBJ2-7|NA
CASGQGSSYNEQYF
TGTGCCAGCGGCCAGGGGAGCTCCTACAATGAGCAGTACTTC
>TRBV13|few|TRBJ1-5|NA
CASSLHGSNQPQHF
TGTGCCAGCAGCTTACACGGGAGCAATCAGCCCCAGCATTTT
>TRBV6-6|NA|TRBJ2-7|NA
CASRAGPDPSYEQYF
TGTGCCAGCAGGGCCGGGCCGGACCCCTCCTACGAGCAGTACTTC
>TRBV20-1|NA|TRBJ2-7|NA
CSAIRDYEQYF
TGCAGTGCTATCCGGGACTACGAGCAGTACTTC
>TRBV29-1|NA|TRBJ2-5|NA
CSVDGLGETQYF
TGCAGCGTTGACGGACTTGGGGAGACCCAGTACTTC
>TRBV6-6|NA|TRBJ2-1|NA
CASSYGLTEQFF
TGTGCCAGCAGTTACGGGCTAACCGAGCAGTTCTTC
>TRBV11-2|few|TRBJ1-4|TRBD1
CASSRDRSHEKLFF
TGTGCCAGCAGCAGGGACAGAAGTCATGAAAAACTGTTTTTT
>TRBV28|NA|TRBJ2-5|TRBD2
CASSTSGTQETQYF
TGTGCCAGCAGTACTAGCGGGACACAAGAGACCCAGTACTTC
>TRBV4-3|few|TRBJ1-2|NA
CASSQFRGYGYTF
TGCGCCAGCAGCCAATTTCGAGGCTATGGCTACACCTTC
>TRBV7-9|NA|TRBJ2-1|TRBD2
CASSEIRWTSGYNEQFF
TGTGCCAGCAGCGAAATACGTTGGACTAGCGGATACAATGAGCAGTTCTTC
>TRBV27|NA|TRBJ2-3|NA
CASSFREGGRTDTQYF
TGTGCCAGCAGTTTCCGGGAAGGAGGGCGCACAGATACGCAGTATTTT
>TRBV20-1|many|TRBJ2-1|TRBD2
CSARDWRLAGTPRDDEQFF
TGCAGTGCTAGAGATTGGAGACTAGCGGGTACTCCCCGGGACGATGAGCAGTTCTTC
>TRBV6-1|NA|TRBJ2-7|TRBD2
CATSGRRKGNGEQYF
TGTGCAACTAGCGGGAGGCGAAAGGGGAATGGCGAGCAGTACTTC
>TRBV27|few|TRBJ1-5|NA
CASSGDNNQPQHF
TGTGCCAGCAGTGGGGACAACAATCAGCCCCAGCATTTT
>TRBV7-3|few|TRBJ2-3|TRBD1
CASSSQGVFTDTQYF
TGTGCCAGCAGCTCACAGGGGGTCTTCACAGATACGCAGTATTTT